Each of the 13 T cell receptor beta chains below was sequenced from the same sample in a study of response to subunit inactivated influenza vaccine. TCRdb reprocessed the RT-PCR reads with MiXCR, giving one entry per CDR3 protein. Of a few hundred thousand distinct CDR3 sequences listed, approximately 11% are singletons. The sequences come from PBMCs from blood, collected roughly 46 days after vaccination. These receptors were obtained from a man aged 50-60 years who received an inactivated influenza vaccine.

The gene calls are TRBV20-1 and TRBJ2-7; 7 bases are a match to TRBD2. V was pared by 7 bases and J by 5 bases, with 11 bases of the junction left unmatched. The length of the CDR3 is 13 residues. CDR1 is DFQATT, CDR2 SNEGSKA, per germline (reference sequence). This chain's CDR3 is CSGLTGLGHEQYF. In DNA form, the CDR3 reads TGCAGTGGCCTTACCGGACTAGGGCACGAGCAGTACTTC.

The V and J genes are TRBV18 and TRBJ2-7; TRBD1 is a possible D gene (5 bases). Germline assignment: CDR1 KGHSH and CDR2 LQKENI. CDR3 length: 13 residues. V lost 3 bases, J lost 5 bases, and 11 bases lay in between. Written as DNA, the CDR3 is TGTGCCAGCTCACCCCCCTCCAGGGACGAGCAGTACTTC. This gives the protein CASSPPSRDEQYF.

In DNA form, the CDR3 reads TGTGCCAGCAGGCGGGGGGGGCCTACAGATACGCAGTATTTT. It is translated as CASRRGGPTDTQYF. The gene calls are TRBV7-8 and TRBJ2-3; 9 nucleotides agree with TRBD2. The V segment lost 6 bases and the J segment 3 bases; nucleotides outside the gene matches: 4. Germline lookup yields CDR1 SGHVS and CDR2 FQNEAQ. The CDR3 totals 14 residues.

This clonotype was counted ten times or more. The rearrangement links TRBV24-1 to TRBJ2-5; D is unclear. In germline, CDR1 is KGHDR, CDR2 SFDVKD. The V end was cut by 1 base, the J end by 0 bases, with 8 bases between. The CDR3 consists of 15 residues. CDR3 residues: CATSDFTRDQETQYF. The CDR3 nucleotides read TGTGCCACCAGTGATTTCACCAGAGACCAAGAGACCCAGTACTTC.

This clonotype was recorded many times. This chain uses TRBV29-1 with TRBJ1-2; D ambiguous. The CDR3 covers 16 residues. CDR1 is SQVTM, CDR2 ANQGSEA, per germline. V was shortened by 6 bases and J by 1 base, with 21 bases between the two germline ends. CDR3: CSVGYFVGEYNYGYTF. The CDR3 DNA reads as TGCAGCGTCGGATACTTCGTTGGGGAATATAACTATGGCTACACCTTC.

This clonotype was seen many times. V usage is TRBV12-3 or TRBV12-4 and J usage is TRBJ1-4, with D hard to call. The CDR3 extends over 13 amino acids. V was shortened by 6 bases and J by 8 bases, with 13 bases between the two germline ends. CDR3 coding DNA: TGTGCCAGCAGCTGGACCGTCGGGGAAAAACTGTTTTTT. It codes for CASSWTVGEKLFF.

This chain connects TRBV6-5 to TRBJ1-1; no definite D call. Germline CDR1 and CDR2: MNHEY and SVGAGI. The CDR3 loop spans 14 amino acids. Between the trimmed V and J ends, which lost 4 bases and 1 base, there was a span of 10 bases. CDR3 sequence: CASSLVQSNTEAFF. CDR3 DNA: TGTGCCAGCAGTTTGGTACAGTCGAACACTGAAGCTTTCTTT.

The V call is TRBV30, the J call TRBJ2-7, with D unclear. Germline V gives CDR1 GTSNPN, CDR2 SVGIG (reference sequence). This CDR3 region has 13 residues. The V and J ends lost 2 bases and 6 bases respectively, with 14 bases between them. The CDR3 loop reads CAWSFNSPTEQYF. DNA for the CDR3: TGTGCCTGGAGTTTCAATAGCCCGACCGAGCAGTACTTC.

In this sample, this clonotype turned up a few times. CDR3 amino acids: CASSPLGGGTTDTQYF. DNA of the CDR3: TGCGCCAGCAGCCCACTCGGAGGGGGAACTACAGATACGCAGTATTTT. The chain couples TRBV5-1 to TRBJ2-3; the D call may be TRBD1 or TRBD2 (6 bases each). The V gene's germline CDR1 is SGHRS and CDR2 YFSETQ. Deletions cut 4 bases from V and 3 bases from J, with 18 bases between. This CDR3 has 16 amino acids.

This clonotype was detected ten times or more. The chain combines TRBV20-1 with TRBJ2-7; D is undetermined. The V and J ends lost 3 bases and 0 bases respectively, with 9 bases between them. Per germline, CDR1 DFQATT and CDR2 SNEGSKA (reference sequence). The CDR3 spans 13 residues. As DNA, the CDR3 is TGCAGTGCTAGGGGTCCGAGCTCCTACGAGCAGTACTTC. Amino acid sequence: CSARGPSSYEQYF.

This clonotype was found many times. This rearrangement joins TRBV12-3 or TRBV12-4 to TRBJ2-5, with D tentatively TRBD1 (6 bases). Trimming removed 5 bases from V and 4 bases from J, with 17 bases in between. This CDR3 has 15 residues. The CDR3 DNA reads TGTGCCAGCAGTCCCCAACAGGGTAGATCAGAGACCCAGTACTTC. Translating it yields CASSPQQGRSETQYF.

The chain has TRBV20-1 and TRBJ2-3; D possibly uses TRBD1 or TRBD2 (5 bases each). The CDR3 has 14 residues. Deletions cut 4 bases from V and 6 bases from J, with 17 bases between. Germline assignment: CDR1 DFQATT and CDR2 SNEGSKA (reference sequence). CDR3 sequence: CSAIGTLNADTQYF. DNA of the CDR3: TGCAGTGCTATCGGGACCCTAAACGCGGATACGCAGTATTTT.

This clonotype was observed at least ten times. CDR3 region: CASSLFPGELFF. The CDR3 DNA reads as TGTGCCAGCAGTTTATTTCCCGGGGAGCTGTTTTTT. V is TRBV12-3 or TRBV12-4 and J is TRBJ2-2; no reliable D call. The CDR3 totals 12 residues. Trimming took 2 bases from V and 6 from J, leaving 4 bases between them.